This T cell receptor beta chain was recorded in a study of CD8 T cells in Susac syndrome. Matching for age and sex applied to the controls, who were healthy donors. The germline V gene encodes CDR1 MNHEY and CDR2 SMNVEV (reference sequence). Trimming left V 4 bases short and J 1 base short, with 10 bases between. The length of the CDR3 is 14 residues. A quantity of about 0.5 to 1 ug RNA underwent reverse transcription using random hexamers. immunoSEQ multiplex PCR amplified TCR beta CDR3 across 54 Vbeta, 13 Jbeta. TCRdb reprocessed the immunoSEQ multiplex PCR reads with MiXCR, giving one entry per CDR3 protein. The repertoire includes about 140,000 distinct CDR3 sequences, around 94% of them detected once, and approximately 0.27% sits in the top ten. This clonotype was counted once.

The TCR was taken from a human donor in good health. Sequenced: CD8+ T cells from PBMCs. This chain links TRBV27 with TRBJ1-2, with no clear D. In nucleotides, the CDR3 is TGTGCCAGCAGTTCAACCATGGATAACTATGGCTACACCTTC. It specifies CASSSTMDNYGYTF.